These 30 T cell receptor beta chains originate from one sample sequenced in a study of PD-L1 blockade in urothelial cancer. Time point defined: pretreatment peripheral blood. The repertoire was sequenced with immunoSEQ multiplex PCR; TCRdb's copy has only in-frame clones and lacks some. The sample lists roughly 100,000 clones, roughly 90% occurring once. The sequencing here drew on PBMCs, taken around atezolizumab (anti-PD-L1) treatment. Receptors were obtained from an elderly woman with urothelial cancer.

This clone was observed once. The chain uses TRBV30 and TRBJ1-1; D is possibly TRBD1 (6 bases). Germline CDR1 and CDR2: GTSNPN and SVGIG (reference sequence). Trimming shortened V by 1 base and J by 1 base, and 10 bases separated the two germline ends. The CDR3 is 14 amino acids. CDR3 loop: CAWSDGQPNTEAFF. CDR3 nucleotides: TGTGCCTGGAGTGATGGACAGCCGAACACTGAAGCTTTCTTT.

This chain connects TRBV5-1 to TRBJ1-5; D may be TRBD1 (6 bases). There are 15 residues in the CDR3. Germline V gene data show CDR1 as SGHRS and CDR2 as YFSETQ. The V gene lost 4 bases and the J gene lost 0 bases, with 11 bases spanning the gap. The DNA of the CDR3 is TGCGCCAGCAGCGAGGGGGTTTATAGCAATCAGCCCCAGCATTTT. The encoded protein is CASSEGVYSNQPQHF.

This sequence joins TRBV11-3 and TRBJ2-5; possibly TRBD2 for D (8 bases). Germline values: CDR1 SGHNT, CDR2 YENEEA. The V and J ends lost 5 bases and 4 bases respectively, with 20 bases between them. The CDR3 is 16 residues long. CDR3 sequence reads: CASSQGELAGGETQYF. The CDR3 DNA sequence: TGTGCCAGCAGCCAGGGGGAATTGGCGGGAGGAGAGACCCAGTACTTC.

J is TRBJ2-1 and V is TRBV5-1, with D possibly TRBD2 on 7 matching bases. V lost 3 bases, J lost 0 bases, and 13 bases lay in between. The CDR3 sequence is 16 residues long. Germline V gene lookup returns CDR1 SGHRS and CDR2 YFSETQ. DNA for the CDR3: TGCGCCAGCAGCTGGGGGGGGCAGGGCTCCTACAATGAGCAGTTCTTC. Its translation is CASSWGGQGSYNEQFF.

The chain's CDR3 is CASSLSPGTGVTGELFF. The CDR3 DNA is TGTGCCAGCAGCTTATCACCCGGGACAGGGGTCACCGGGGAGCTGTTTTTT. The gene calls are TRBV7-2 and TRBJ2-2; TRBD1 matches 10 bases. The CDR3 loop spans 17 amino acids. With 2 bases clipped from V and 4 bases from J, the junction kept 7 bases outside the gene matches. Per the germline V gene, CDR1 is SGHTA and CDR2 is FQGNSA.

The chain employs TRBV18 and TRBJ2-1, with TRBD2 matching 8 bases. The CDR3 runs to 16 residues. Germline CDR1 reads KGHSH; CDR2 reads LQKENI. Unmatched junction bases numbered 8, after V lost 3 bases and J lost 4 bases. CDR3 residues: CASSPQGAGVYNEQFF. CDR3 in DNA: TGTGCCAGCTCACCCCAAGGAGCGGGAGTGTACAATGAGCAGTTCTTC.

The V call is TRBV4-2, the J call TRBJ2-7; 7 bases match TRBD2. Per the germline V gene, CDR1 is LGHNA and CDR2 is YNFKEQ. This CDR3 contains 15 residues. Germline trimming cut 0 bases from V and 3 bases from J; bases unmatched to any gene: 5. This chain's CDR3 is CASSQESWGGYEQYF. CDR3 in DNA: TGTGCCAGCAGCCAAGAAAGTTGGGGGGGCTACGAGCAGTACTTC.

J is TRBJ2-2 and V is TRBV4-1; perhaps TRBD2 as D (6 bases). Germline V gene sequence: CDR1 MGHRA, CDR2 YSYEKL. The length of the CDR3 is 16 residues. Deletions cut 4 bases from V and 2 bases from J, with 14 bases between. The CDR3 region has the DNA TGCGCCAGCAGCCCTCGCCGGGACTCCAACACCGGGGAGCTGTTTTTT. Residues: CASSPRRDSNTGELFF.

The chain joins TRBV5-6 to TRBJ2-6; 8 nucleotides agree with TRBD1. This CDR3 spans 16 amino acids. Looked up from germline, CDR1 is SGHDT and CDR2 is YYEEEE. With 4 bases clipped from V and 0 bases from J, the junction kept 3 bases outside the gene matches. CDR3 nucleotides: TGTGCCAGCAGCGGACAGGGATTCTCTGGGGCCAACGTCCTGACTTTC. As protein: CASSGQGFSGANVLTF.

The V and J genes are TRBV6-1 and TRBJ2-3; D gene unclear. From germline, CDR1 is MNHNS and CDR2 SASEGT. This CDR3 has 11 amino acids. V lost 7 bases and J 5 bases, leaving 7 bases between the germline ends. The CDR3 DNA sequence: TGTGCCAGCAAAGTAGAAGATACGCAGTATTTT. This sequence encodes CASKVEDTQYF.

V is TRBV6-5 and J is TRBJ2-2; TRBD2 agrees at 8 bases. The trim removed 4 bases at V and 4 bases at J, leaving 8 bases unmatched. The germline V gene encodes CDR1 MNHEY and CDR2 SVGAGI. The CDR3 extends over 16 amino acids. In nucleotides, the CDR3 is TGTGCCAGCAGTTCCGGGACTAGTAGGTCCACCGGGGAGCTGTTTTTT. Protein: CASSSGTSRSTGELFF.

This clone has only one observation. CDR3 nucleotides: TGTGCCAGCAGCTTGGTAGCGGGACGCTACAATGAGCAGTTCTTC. The encoded protein is CASSLVAGRYNEQFF. The J gene is TRBJ2-1, the V gene TRBV7-3; 8 bases are shared with TRBD2. The ends lost 3 bases at V and 3 bases at J; junction bases unmatched: 4. The CDR3 totals 15 residues. The germline gives CDR1 SGHTA, CDR2 FQGTGA.

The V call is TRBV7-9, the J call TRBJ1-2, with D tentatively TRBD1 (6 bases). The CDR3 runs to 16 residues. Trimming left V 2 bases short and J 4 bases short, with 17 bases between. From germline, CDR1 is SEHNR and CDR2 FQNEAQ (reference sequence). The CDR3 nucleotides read TGTGCCAGCAGCTTAACGGCAGGGGTAGGAGGCTATGGCTACACCTTC. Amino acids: CASSLTAGVGGYGYTF.

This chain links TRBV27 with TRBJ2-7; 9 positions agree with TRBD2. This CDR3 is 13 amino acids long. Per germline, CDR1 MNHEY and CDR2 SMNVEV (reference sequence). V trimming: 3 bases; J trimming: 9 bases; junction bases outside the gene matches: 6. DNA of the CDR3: TGTGCCAGCAGTTTCTTGCGGGAGGGCCCGCAGTACTTC. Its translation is CASSFLREGPQYF.

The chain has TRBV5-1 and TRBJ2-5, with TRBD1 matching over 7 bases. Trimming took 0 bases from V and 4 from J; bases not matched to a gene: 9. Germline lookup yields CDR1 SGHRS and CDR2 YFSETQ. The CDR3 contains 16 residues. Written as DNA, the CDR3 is TGCGCCAGCAGCTTGGGGGACAGTGCCGGAGTAGAGACCCAGTACTTC. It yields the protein CASSLGDSAGVETQYF.

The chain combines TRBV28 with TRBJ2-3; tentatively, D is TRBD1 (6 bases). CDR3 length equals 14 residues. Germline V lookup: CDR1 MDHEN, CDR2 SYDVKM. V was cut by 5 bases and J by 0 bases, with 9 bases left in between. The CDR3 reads CASSRTASTDTQYF. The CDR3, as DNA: TGTGCCAGCAGTCGGACAGCTAGCACAGATACGCAGTATTTT.

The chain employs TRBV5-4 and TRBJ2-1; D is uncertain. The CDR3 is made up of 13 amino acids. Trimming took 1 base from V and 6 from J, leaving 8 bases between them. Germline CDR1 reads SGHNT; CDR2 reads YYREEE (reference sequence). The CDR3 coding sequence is TGTGCCAGCAGCTTGAACGGTCCCAATGAGCAGTTCTTC. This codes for CASSLNGPNEQFF. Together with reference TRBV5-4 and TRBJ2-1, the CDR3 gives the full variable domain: ETGVTQSPTHLIKTRGQQVTLRCSSQSGHNTVSWYQQALGQGPQFIFQYYREEENGRGNFPPRFSGLQFPNYSSELNVNALELDDSALYLCASSLNGPNEQFFGPGTRLTVL.

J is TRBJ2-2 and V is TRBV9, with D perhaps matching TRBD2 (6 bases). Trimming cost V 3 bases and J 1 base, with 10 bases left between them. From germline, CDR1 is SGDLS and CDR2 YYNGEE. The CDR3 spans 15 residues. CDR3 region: CASSGGNLNTGELFF. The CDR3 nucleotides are TGTGCCAGCAGCGGCGGGAATTTGAACACCGGGGAGCTGTTTTTT. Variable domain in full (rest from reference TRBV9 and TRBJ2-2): DSGVTQTPKHLITATGQRVTLRCSPRSGDLSVYWYQQSLDQGLQFLIQYYNGEERAKGNILERFSAQQFPDLHSELNLSSLELGDSALYFCASSGGNLNTGELFFGEGSRLTVL.

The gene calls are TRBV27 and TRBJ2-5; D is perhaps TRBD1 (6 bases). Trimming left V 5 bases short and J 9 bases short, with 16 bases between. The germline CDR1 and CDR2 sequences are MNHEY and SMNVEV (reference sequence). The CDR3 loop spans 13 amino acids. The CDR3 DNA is TGTGCCAGCAGTCCGACAGGTGTAAGGGCCCAGTACTTC. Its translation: CASSPTGVRAQYF.

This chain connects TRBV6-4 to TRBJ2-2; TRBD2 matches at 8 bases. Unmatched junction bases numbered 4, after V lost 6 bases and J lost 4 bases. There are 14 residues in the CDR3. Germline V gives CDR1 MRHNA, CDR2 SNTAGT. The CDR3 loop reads CASSAGGFTGELFF. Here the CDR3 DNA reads TGTGCCAGCAGCGCGGGAGGCTTCACCGGGGAGCTGTTTTTT.

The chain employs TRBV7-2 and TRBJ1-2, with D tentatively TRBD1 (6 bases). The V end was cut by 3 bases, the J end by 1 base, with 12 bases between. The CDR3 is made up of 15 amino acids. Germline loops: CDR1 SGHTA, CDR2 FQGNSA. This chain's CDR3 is CASSFGEGGNYGYTF. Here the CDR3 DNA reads TGTGCCAGCAGCTTCGGAGAAGGGGGTAACTATGGCTACACCTTC.

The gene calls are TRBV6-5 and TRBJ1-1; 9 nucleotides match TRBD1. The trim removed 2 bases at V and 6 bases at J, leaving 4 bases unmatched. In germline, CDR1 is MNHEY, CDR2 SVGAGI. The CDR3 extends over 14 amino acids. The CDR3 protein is CASSYGTGSAEAFF. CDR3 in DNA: TGTGCCAGCAGTTACGGGACAGGGTCCGCTGAAGCTTTCTTT.

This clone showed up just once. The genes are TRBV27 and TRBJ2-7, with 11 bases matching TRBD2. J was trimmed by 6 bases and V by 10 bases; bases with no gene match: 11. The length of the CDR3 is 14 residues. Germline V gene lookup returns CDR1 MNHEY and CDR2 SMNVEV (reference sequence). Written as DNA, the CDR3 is TGTGCCACCCACCTAGCGGGAGGCATGGGCGAGCAGTACTTC. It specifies CATHLAGGMGEQYF.

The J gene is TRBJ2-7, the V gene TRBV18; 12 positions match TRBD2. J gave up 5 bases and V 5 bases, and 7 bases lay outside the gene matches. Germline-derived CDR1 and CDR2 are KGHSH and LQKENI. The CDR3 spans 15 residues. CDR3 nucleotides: TGTGCCAGCTCAACTGAGGGACTAGCGGGCCACGAGCAGTACTTC. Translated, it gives CASSTEGLAGHEQYF.

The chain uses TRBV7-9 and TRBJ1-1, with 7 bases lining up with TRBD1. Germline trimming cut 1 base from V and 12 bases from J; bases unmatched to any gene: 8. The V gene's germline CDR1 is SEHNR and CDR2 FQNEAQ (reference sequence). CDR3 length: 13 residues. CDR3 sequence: CASSLETGSPSFF. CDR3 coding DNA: TGTGCCAGCAGCTTAGAGACAGGGTCTCCGTCTTTCTTT.

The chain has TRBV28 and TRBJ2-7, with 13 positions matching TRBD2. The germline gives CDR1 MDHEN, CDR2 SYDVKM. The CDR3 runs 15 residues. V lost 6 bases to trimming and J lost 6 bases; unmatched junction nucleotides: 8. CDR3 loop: CASRRTSGSRSEQYF. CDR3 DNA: TGTGCCAGCAGGCGGACTAGCGGGAGTCGAAGCGAGCAGTACTTC.

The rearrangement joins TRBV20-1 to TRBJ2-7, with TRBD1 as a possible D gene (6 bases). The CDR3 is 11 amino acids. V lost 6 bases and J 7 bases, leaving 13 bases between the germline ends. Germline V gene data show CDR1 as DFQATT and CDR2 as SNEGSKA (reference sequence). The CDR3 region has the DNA TGCAGTGCAGTAGGGGGAACGGAGCAGTACTTC. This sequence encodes CSAVGGTEQYF.

CDR3 residues: CASSLTGGNTEAFF. As DNA, the CDR3 is TGTGCCAGCAGTTTGACAGGGGGAAACACTGAAGCTTTCTTT. The chain employs TRBV2 and TRBJ1-1; 9 positions agree with TRBD1. Per the germline V gene, CDR1 is SNHLY and CDR2 is FYNNEI. The length of the CDR3 is 14 residues. V lost 5 bases to trimming and J lost 2 bases; unmatched junction nucleotides: 3.

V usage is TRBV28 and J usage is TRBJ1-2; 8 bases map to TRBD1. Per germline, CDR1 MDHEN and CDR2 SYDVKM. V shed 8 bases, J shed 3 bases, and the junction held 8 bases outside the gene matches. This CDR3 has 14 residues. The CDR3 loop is CASSPLQGDYGYTF. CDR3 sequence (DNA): TGTGCCAGCTCTCCCTTACAGGGGGACTATGGCTACACCTTC.

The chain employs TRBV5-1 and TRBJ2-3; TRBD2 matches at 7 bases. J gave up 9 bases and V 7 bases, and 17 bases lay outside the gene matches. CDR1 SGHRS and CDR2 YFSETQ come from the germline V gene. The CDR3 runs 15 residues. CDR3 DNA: TGCGCCAGCGCAAGTGCCCCTGGGGGAGGGGTGACGCAGTATTTT. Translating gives CASASAPGGGVTQYF.